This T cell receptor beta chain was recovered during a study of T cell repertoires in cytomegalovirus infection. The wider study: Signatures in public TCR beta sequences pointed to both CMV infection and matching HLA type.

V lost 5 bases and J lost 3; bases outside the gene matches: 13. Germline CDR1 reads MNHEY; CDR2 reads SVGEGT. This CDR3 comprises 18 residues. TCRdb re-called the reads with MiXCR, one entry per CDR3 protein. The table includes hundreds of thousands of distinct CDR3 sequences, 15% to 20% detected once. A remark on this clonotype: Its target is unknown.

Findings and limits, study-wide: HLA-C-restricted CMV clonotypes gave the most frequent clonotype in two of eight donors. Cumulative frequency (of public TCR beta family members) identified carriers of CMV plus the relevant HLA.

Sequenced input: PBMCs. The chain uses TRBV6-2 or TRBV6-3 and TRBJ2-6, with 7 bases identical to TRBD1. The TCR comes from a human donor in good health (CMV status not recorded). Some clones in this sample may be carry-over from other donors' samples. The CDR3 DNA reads TGTGCCAGCAGTCGTCTCGAGGGGGCCGGGGTTGGGGCCAACGTCCTGACTTTC. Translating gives CASSRLEGAGVGANVLTF.